This TCR beta chain was retrieved from a study of T-cell reconstitution after alpha-beta-depleted transplantation in children. Study results and limitations: Reportedly, only several hundred clones from non-depleted graft cells drove alpha-beta T-cell counts at about two months. At the one-year point after transplant, T-cell counts and TCRbeta diversity were found to come mostly from T cells that had been newly produced. After transplant, high TCRbeta diversity at day 60 in some patients arose from surviving recipient T cells and thymic progenitors.

This clonotype was seen repeatedly, ten times or more. Its specificity is unknown. Preparation of the TCRbeta library involved a method that used unique molecular identifiers. TCRdb reprocessed the PCR reads with MiXCR, giving one entry per CDR3 protein. This sample has under 250,000 distinct CDR3 sequences; approximately 6.3% occur once, and the top ten carry just over 5.5%. This specimen consisted of PBMCs, obtained before TCRalphabeta/CD19-depleted stem cell transplant. The clonotype was recovered from a boy between 2 and 10 years old with acute lymphoblastic leukemia, due to receive a stem cell transplant.

The CDR3 region has the DNA TGCAGTGCTATGGAGGGAGGGCCGGACAATGAGCAGTTCTTC. It is translated as CSAMEGGPDNEQFF. The chain joins TRBV20-1 to TRBJ2-1; 7 bases are shared with TRBD2. The CDR3 totals 14 residues. Germline CDR1 and CDR2: DFQATT and SNEGSKA (reference sequence). V dropped 4 bases and J dropped 5; count of bases not matched to a gene: 8.